These 7 T cell receptor beta chains were all obtained from the same sample, sequenced in a study of cytomegalovirus exposure and HLA in healthy donors. Vbeta (60) and Jbeta (13) primers were used in the PCR. Assay: immunoSEQ multiplex PCR; the TCRdb copy retains only in-frame clones and omits some. The sample shows around 130,000 clones, approximately 72% of them seen only once. Material for sequencing was PBMCs. These TCRs come from a man aged 18 to 35 in good health and CMV-seronegative.

The V call is TRBV19, the J call TRBJ2-7; 12 nucleotides agree with TRBD2. Germline trimming cut 3 bases from V and 2 bases from J; bases unmatched to any gene: 8. The V gene's germline CDR1 is LNHDA and CDR2 SQIVND (reference sequence). The CDR3 is 17 residues long. The CDR3 is CASSIDTRLAGAYEQYF. Written as DNA, the CDR3 is TGTGCCAGTAGTATCGATACCCGACTAGCGGGAGCCTACGAGCAGTACTTC.

The genes are TRBV9 and TRBJ1-2, with D unresolved. V was trimmed by 6 bases and J by 4 bases, leaving 10 bases between them. The CDR3 extends over 12 amino acids. Per the germline V gene, CDR1 is SGDLS and CDR2 is YYNGEE. This chain's CDR3 is CASMRVGYGYTF. The CDR3 coding sequence is TGTGCCAGCATGAGGGTCGGCTATGGCTACACCTTC.

This clone was seen a few times. This chain connects TRBV2 to TRBJ2-3; maybe TRBD1 (6 bases). Looked up from germline, CDR1 is SNHLY and CDR2 is FYNNEI. CDR3 size: 17 residues. V was clipped by 6 bases and J by 0 bases, with 19 bases between them. The CDR3 DNA is TGTGCCAGCAGGCAAAGGGGGAGCTGGGGGAGCACAGATACGCAGTATTTT. It encodes CASRQRGSWGSTDTQYF.

The rearrangement uses TRBV9 and TRBJ1-4; TRBD1 is a possible D gene (6 bases). CDR3 size: 18 residues. With 4 bases removed from V and 7 bases from J, the gap between germline ends came to 26 bases. Germline CDR1 and CDR2: SGDLS and YYNGEE. Here the CDR3 reads CASSPRRGGQPGGEKLFF. CDR3 in DNA: TGTGCCAGCAGCCCTCGAAGGGGGGGACAACCCGGGGGTGAAAAACTGTTTTTT.

As to this clone: At one end, the junction sequence differs from germline, possibly due to a read error. The rearrangement uses TRBV13 and TRBJ2-4, with TRBD2 identical over 9 bases. This CDR3 has 15 residues. The V gene's germline CDR1 is PRHDT and CDR2 FYEKMQ (reference sequence). This CDR3 is CAGSGPSGVVDIQYF. Written as DNA, the CDR3 is TGTGCCGGCAGCGGACCTAGCGGGGTAGTTGACATTCAGTACTTC.

J is TRBJ1-3 and V is TRBV9, with D perhaps TRBD1 (5 bases). From germline, CDR1 is SGDLS and CDR2 YYNGEE. V lost 3 bases, J lost 2 bases, and 15 bases lay in between. The CDR3 extends over 16 amino acids. CDR3 bases: TGTGCCAGCAGCGCTACTTCGGGGGGACCTGGAAACACCATATATTTT. The encoded protein is CASSATSGGPGNTIYF.

The V gene is TRBV5-4, the J gene TRBJ2-5; 10 bases align to TRBD2. The J call is uncertain, as TRBJ2-7 better fits the DNA end. There are 16 residues in the CDR3. The germline CDR1 and CDR2 sequences are SGHNT and YYREEE (reference sequence). The CDR3 protein is CASSFGSGGLFVEQYF. The CDR3 bases are TGTGCCAGCAGCTTCGGTAGCGGGGGGCTTTTCGTCGAGCAGTACTTC.